This TCR beta chain was documented in a study of regulatory dendritic cells for organ transplantation. Allogeneic regulatory or mature dendritic cells were co-cultured for four to six days with CFSE-labeled sorted T cells at 1:10. V gave up 6 bases and J gave up 3 bases, with 17 bases separating them. The CDR3 spans 15 residues. CDR1 is MDHEN and CDR2 is SYDVKM in the germline V gene. As for this clone: Its antigen is unidentified.

Sequenced by immunoSEQ multiplex PCR; TCRdb stores in-frame clones only, minus some. The table shows about 12,000 clones, with 74% occurring only once. Sequencing was performed on naive CD4+ T cells from blood cultured with regulatory dendritic cells. Documented subset: CD45RA+ naive T cells. V usage is TRBV28 and J usage is TRBJ1-2, with D possibly matching TRBD1 (6 bases). This receptor was obtained from a human donor in good health. CDR3 loop: CASSRGGAQYYGYTF. CDR3 nucleotide sequence: TGTGCCAGCAGCCGGGGGGGGGCGCAGTACTATGGCTACACCTTC.